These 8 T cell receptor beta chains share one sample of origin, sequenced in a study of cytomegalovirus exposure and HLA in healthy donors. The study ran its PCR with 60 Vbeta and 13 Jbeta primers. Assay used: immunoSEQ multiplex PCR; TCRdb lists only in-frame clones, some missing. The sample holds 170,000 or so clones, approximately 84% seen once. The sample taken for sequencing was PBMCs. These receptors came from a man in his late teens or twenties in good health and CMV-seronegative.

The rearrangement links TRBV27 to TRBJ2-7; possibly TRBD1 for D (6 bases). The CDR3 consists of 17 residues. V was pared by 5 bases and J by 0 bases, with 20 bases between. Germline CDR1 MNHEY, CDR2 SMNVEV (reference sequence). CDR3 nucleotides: TGTGCCAGCAGTCCTTTGACAGGCCTGAGCGTCTCCTACGAGCAGTACTTC. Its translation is CASSPLTGLSVSYEQYF.

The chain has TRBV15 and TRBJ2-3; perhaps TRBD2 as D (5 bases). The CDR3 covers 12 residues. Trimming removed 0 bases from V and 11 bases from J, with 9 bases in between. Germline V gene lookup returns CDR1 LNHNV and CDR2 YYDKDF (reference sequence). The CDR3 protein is CATSRDYGLQYF. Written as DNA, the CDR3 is TGTGCCACCAGCAGAGATTACGGACTGCAGTATTTT.

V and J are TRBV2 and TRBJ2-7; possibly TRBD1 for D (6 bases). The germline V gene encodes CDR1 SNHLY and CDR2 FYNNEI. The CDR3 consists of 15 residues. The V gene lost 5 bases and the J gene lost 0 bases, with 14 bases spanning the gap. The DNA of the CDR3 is TGTGCCAGCAGTAGCGACAGGCCTAGCTCCTACGAGCAGTACTTC. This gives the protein CASSSDRPSSYEQYF.

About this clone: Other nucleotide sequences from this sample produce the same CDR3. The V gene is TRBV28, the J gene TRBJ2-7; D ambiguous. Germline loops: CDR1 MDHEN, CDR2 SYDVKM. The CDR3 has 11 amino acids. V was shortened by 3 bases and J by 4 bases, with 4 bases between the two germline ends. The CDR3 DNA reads TGTGCCAGCAGTTTTCTATACGAGCAGTACTTC. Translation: CASSFLYEQYF.

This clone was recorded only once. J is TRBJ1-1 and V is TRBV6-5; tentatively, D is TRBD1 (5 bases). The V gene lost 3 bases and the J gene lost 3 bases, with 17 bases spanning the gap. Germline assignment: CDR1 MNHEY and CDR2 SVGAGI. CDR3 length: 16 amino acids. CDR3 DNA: TGTGCCAGCAGTTATGAGATCGTTGGGGCAGACACTGAAGCTTTCTTT. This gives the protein CASSYEIVGADTEAFF.

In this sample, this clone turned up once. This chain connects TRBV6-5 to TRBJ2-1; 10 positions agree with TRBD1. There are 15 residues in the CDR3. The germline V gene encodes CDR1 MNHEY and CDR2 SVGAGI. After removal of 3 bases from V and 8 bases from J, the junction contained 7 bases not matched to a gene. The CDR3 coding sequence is TGTGCCAGCAGTTATAGGACAGGGGGTATTGATGAGCAGTTCTTC. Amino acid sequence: CASSYRTGGIDEQFF.

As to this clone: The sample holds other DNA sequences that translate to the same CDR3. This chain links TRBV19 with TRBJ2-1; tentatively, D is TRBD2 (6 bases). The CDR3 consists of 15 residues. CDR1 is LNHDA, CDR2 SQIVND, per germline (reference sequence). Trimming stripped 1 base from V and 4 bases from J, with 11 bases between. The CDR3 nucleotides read TGTGCCAGTAGTATAGCTAGACTAGGGTACAATGAGCAGTTCTTC. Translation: CASSIARLGYNEQFF. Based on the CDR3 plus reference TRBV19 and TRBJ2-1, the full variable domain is DGGITQSPKYLFRKEGQNVTLSCEQNLNHDAMYWYRQDPGQGLRLIYYSQIVNDFQKGDIAEGYSVSREKKESFPLTVTSAQKNPTAFYLCASSIARLGYNEQFFGPGTRLTVL.

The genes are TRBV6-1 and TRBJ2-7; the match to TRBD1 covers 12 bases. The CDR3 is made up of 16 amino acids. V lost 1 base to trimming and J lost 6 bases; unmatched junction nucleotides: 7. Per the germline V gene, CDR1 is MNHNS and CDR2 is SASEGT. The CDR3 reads CASSEGPGQGASEQYF. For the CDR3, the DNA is TGTGCCAGCAGTGAAGGACCGGGACAGGGGGCAAGCGAGCAGTACTTC.